Here is one T cell receptor beta chain with its context. What it binds is not known. The junction differs from germline at one of its ends, possibly a read error. TCRdb reprocessed the reads with MiXCR, giving one entry per CDR3 protein. The sample contains 680,000 or so distinct CDR3 sequences, 35% of which appear only once. This sample was taken from a study of T cell repertoires in cytomegalovirus infection. The wider study: Matching HLA type and CMV infection were both indicated by public TCR beta signatures.

Whole-study findings and limits: There were carriers of CMV plus the relevant HLA, and cumulative public TCR beta family frequency identified them. Predominance within the ex vivo response was attributable to HLA-C-restricted CMV-specific TCR beta clonotypes.

From germline, CDR1 is MNHEY and CDR2 SMNVEV (reference sequence). This CDR3 contains 16 residues. This TCR was recovered from a human donor in good health (CMV status not recorded). Some clones in this sample may be carry-over from other donors' samples. Sequenced material: PBMCs. The chain is built from TRBV27 and TRBJ1-4; no reliable D call. This CDR3 reads CARSLFGPVANEKLFF. DNA for the CDR3: TGTGCCCGCAGTTTATTTGGGCCAGTTGCTAATGAAAAACTGTTTTTT.